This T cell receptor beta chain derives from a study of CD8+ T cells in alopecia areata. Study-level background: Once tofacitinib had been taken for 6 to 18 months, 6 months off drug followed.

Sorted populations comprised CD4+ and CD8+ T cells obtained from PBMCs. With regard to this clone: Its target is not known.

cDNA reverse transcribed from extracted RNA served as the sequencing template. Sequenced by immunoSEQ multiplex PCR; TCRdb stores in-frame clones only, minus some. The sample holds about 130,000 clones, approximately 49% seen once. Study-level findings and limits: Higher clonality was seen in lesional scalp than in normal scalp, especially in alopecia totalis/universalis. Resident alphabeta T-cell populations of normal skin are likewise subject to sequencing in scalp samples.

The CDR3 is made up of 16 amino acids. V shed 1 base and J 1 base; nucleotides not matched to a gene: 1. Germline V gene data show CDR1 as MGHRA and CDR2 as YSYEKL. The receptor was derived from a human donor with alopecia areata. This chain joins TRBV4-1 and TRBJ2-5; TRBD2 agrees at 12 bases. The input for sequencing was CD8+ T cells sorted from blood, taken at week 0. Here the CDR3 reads CASSQGLAGAQETQYF. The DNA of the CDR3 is TGCGCCAGCAGCCAAGGACTAGCGGGGGCCCAAGAGACCCAGTACTTC.